The 5 T cell receptor beta chains listed next were all sequenced from one sample in a study of molecular identifiers for immune sequencing clone quantification. TCRdb reanalysed the PCR reads using MiXCR and keeps one entry per CDR3 protein. The sample contains about 510,000 distinct CDR3 sequences, under 30% of which appear only once. The specimen was naive CD8+ T cells from blood, with Jurkat cell RNA spiked in. Subset indicated: FACS-sorted CD8+CD4-CCR7+CD45RA+ naive T cells. All receptors derive from a human donor in good health. Some libraries in this study had Jurkat cell RNA spiked in.

The V call is TRBV27, the J call TRBJ1-2; a possible D gene is TRBD1 (6 bases). This CDR3 comprises 13 residues. Germline V gene sequence: CDR1 MNHEY, CDR2 SMNVEV (reference sequence). V shed 10 bases and J shed 4 bases, with 16 bases lying between them. The CDR3 region is CATFGGRGYGYTF. The CDR3 DNA is TGTGCCACCTTCGGGGGCAGGGGCTATGGCTACACCTTC.

The table lists this clonotype with many counts. The CDR3 DNA reads TGTGCCTGGAGTCCAGGACAGAATGAGCAGTTCTTC. Its protein is CAWSPGQNEQFF. The gene calls are TRBV30 and TRBJ2-1, with D perhaps matching TRBD1 (6 bases). Trimming stripped 2 bases from V and 7 bases from J, with 9 bases between. The germline gives CDR1 GTSNPN, CDR2 SVGIG (reference sequence). This CDR3 has 12 residues.

This clonotype was observed many times. This sequence joins TRBV12-3 or TRBV12-4 and TRBJ1-1, with a weak D call TRBD1 (5 bases). CDR3 size: 13 residues. The V end lost 6 bases, the J end lost 4 bases, and 12 bases lay between the germline ends. This chain's CDR3 is CASSSPQGTEAFF. Written as DNA, the CDR3 is TGTGCCAGCAGCTCCCCCCAGGGCACTGAAGCTTTCTTT.

This clonotype was seen repeatedly, ten times or more. V is TRBV20-1 and J is TRBJ2-2; D is ambiguous. V lost 7 bases to trimming and J lost 4 bases, with 16 bases between them. Germline CDR1 and CDR2: DFQATT and SNEGSKA (reference sequence). This CDR3 contains 14 residues. CDR3 DNA sequence: TGCAGTGTCAAGTCGGCAGTCAGCACCGGGGAGCTGTTTTTT. It codes for CSVKSAVSTGELFF.

The chain uses TRBV30 and TRBJ2-7; no reliable D call. CDR3 length: 16 residues. Germline V CDR1 and CDR2: GTSNPN, SVGIG (reference sequence). The V gene lost 0 bases and the J gene lost 2 bases, with 17 bases spanning the gap. The CDR3 DNA sequence: TGTGCCTGGAGTGTACCATCCCGCTTAGGGACCTACGAGCAGTACTTC. This translates into CAWSVPSRLGTYEQYF.